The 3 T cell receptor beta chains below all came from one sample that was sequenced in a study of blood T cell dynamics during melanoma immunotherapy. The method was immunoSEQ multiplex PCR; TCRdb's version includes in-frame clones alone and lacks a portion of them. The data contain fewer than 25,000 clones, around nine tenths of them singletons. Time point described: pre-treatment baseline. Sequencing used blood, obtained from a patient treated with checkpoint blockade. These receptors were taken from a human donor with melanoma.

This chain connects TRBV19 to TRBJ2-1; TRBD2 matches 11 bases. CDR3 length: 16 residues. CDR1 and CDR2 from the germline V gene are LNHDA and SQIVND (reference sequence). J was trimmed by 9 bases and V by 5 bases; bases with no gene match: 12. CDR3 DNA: TGTGCCAGTAGTGGCACGATAGCGGGAGGGCATGGTGAGCAGTTCTTC. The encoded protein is CASSGTIAGGHGEQFF.

In DNA form, the CDR3 reads TGTGCCAGCAGCCAAGGTCCAGACAGGGCGGATCAGCCCCAGCATTTT. Translated: CASSQGPDRADQPQHF. J is TRBJ1-5 and V is TRBV4-2, with 7 bases that match TRBD1. CDR1 is LGHNA and CDR2 is YNFKEQ in the germline V gene. The trim removed 1 base at V and 5 bases at J, leaving 8 bases unmatched. CDR3 length equals 16 residues.

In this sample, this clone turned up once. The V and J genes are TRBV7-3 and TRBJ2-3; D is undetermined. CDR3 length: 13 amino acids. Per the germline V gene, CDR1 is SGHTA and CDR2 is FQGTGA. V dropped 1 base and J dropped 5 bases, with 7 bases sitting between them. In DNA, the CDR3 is TGTGCCAGCAGCTTAATTGCTAGAGATACGCAGTATTTT. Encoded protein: CASSLIARDTQYF.